Included here is one T cell receptor (beta chain) sequence, with context. CDR1 and CDR2 from the germline V gene are MNHEY and SVGAGI. This CDR3 contains 16 residues. V lost 2 bases, J lost 7 bases, and 9 bases stayed unmatched. The data were taken from a study of blood T cell repertoires in COVID-19. This table comes from immunoSEQ multiplex PCR, and its TCRdb copy is limited to in-frame clones, with some not included. Counted here are approximately 68,000 clones, approximately 82% occurring once; the ten biggest clones make up around 15%. V gene TRBV6-5 combines with J gene TRBJ2-7; 12 bases match TRBD1. The sequence derives from a man aged 80 or over with active COVID-19. The sequenced material came from peripheral blood. CDR3 residues: CASSYIPGQGAREQYF. The DNA of the CDR3 is TGTGCCAGCAGTTACATCCCGGGACAGGGGGCGCGGGAGCAGTACTTC.